The 14 T cell receptor beta chains listed next were all sequenced from one sample in a study of T cell repertoires in cytomegalovirus infection. Antigens of these TCRs are unknown. TCRdb called the reads again in MiXCR, with one record for every CDR3 protein. The table records 100,000 or so distinct CDR3 sequences, around 40% of them present only once. Here the sequenced sample was CD8+ T cells from cultured PBMCs, taken from culture after CMV antigen stimulation. These TCRs come from a human donor in good health (CMV status not recorded). Some clones in this sample may be carry-over from other donors' samples.

The rearrangement uses TRBV4-2 and TRBJ1-2; maybe TRBD1 (6 bases). The CDR3 has 14 residues. Germline CDR1 LGHNA, CDR2 YNFKEQ. Trimming took 6 bases from V and 7 from J, leaving 18 bases between them. In DNA, the CDR3 is TGTGCCAGCAGACCCGGCATAGGACAGTTTGGCTACACCTTC. Amino acid sequence: CASRPGIGQFGYTF.

This clonotype was seen a handful of times. The chain is built from TRBV7-3 and TRBJ2-3; D gene ambiguous. CDR1 is SGHTA and CDR2 is FQGTGA in the germline V gene. The CDR3 is 14 amino acids. Trimming cost V 3 bases and J 2 bases, with 9 bases left between them. The CDR3 coding sequence is TGTGCCAGCAGCTTCCTAGGCCCCACAGATACGCAGTATTTT. This encodes CASSFLGPTDTQYF.

The CDR3 region is CASRTGNLGEQYF. The CDR3, as DNA: TGTGCCAGCAGAACAGGGAACTTGGGGGAGCAGTACTTC. V gene TRBV5-5 combines with J gene TRBJ2-7; perhaps TRBD1 as D (6 bases). With 5 bases removed from V and 7 bases from J, the gap between germline ends came to 16 bases. Germline V gene lookup returns CDR1 SGHKS and CDR2 YYEKEE (reference sequence). The length of the CDR3 is 13 residues. The complete variable domain, with remaining parts taken from reference TRBV5-5 and TRBJ2-7, reads DAGVTQSPTHLIKTRGQQVTLRCSPISGHKSVSWYQQVLGQGPQFIFQYYEKEERGRGNFPDRFSARQFPNYSSELNVNALLLGDSALYLCASRTGNLGEQYFGPGTRLTVT.

Note on this clonotype: This CDR3 fails to terminate in the conserved phenylalanine or tryptophan, so it likely reflects a read error. It is unclear where the CDR3 begins or ends on the DNA, so no DNA is shown, and the CDR3 is as TCRdb lists it. This rearrangement joins TRBV5-5 to TRBJ2-1; TRBD1 is taken as the D call from the table, unchecked against the DNA. From its first to its last residue, the CDR3 has 16 amino acids. CDR1 is SGHKS and CDR2 is YYEKEE in the germline V gene (reference sequence). The CDR3 loop reads CASSLTPEGSLGGAKV.

The V call is TRBV6-6, the J call TRBJ1-1, with D hard to call. The germline CDR1 and CDR2 sequences are MNHNY and SVGAGI (reference sequence). Trimming left V 10 bases short and J 7 bases short, with 13 bases between. The CDR3 loop spans 11 amino acids. CDR3 coding DNA: TGTGCCATCAGAGGTCTCGTTGAAGCTTTCTTT. Its translation is CAIRGLVEAFF.

This sequence joins TRBV6-1 and TRBJ1-1; a weak D match, TRBD1 (6 bases). CDR1 and CDR2 (germline): MNHNS, SASEGT. V lost 2 bases, J lost 11 bases, and 24 bases lay in between. This CDR3 region has 16 residues. The CDR3 bases are TGTGCCAGCAGTGAACTTAGTTTGGACAGCCTCCGGGTGGCTTTCTTT. This gives the protein CASSELSLDSLRVAFF.

V is TRBV4-1 and J is TRBJ2-7; 7 nucleotides match TRBD2. The germline CDR1 and CDR2 sequences are MGHRA and YSYEKL. The CDR3 loop spans 16 amino acids. After removal of 1 base from V and 4 bases from J, the junction contained 10 bases not matched to a gene. The CDR3: CASSQGTGGGNYEQYF. CDR3 nucleotide sequence: TGCGCCAGCAGCCAAGGAACGGGCGGGGGAAATTACGAGCAGTACTTC.

In this sample, this clonotype turned up many times. V usage is TRBV11-3 and J usage is TRBJ2-1; 8 nucleotides agree with TRBD2. Losses at the gene ends were 3 bases for V and 4 bases for J; bases not matched to a gene: 5. The CDR3 loop spans 15 amino acids. Germline CDR1 SGHNT, CDR2 YENEEA. The CDR3 sequence is CASSFGGGPYNEQFF. DNA of the CDR3: TGTGCCAGCAGCTTCGGGGGGGGCCCATACAATGAGCAGTTCTTC. Drawing the rest from reference TRBV11-3 and TRBJ2-1, the complete variable domain is EAGVVQSPRYKIIEKKQPVAFWCNPISGHNTLYWYLQNLGQGPELLIRYENEEAVDDSQLPKDRFSAERLKGVDSTLKIQPAELGDSAVYLCASSFGGGPYNEQFFGPGTRLTVL.

This clonotype was recorded a few times. The V and J genes are TRBV7-6 and TRBJ2-1; possibly TRBD1 for D (6 bases). Between the trimmed V and J ends, which lost 5 bases and 5 bases, there was a span of 7 bases. The CDR3 is 12 residues long. Germline assignment: CDR1 SGHVS and CDR2 FNYEAQ. CDR3 nucleotides: TGTGCCAGCAGCAGGGGGAACAATGAGCAGTTCTTC. The encoded protein is CASSRGNNEQFF. The full variable domain, rest sourced from reference TRBV7-6 and TRBJ2-1, is GAGVSQSPRYKVTKRGQDVALRCDPISGHVSLYWYRQALGQGPEFLTYFNYEAQQDKSGLPNDRFSAERPEGSISTLTIQRTEQRDSAMYRCASSRGNNEQFFGPGTRLTVL.

V is TRBV27 and J is TRBJ2-2, with D unclear. The CDR3 sequence is 15 residues long. The germline V gene has CDR1 MNHEY and CDR2 SMNVEV (reference sequence). V was cut by 0 bases and J by 6 bases, with 11 bases left in between. The CDR3 region is CASSLSPSKAGELFF. In nucleotides, the CDR3 is TGTGCCAGCAGTTTATCCCCTTCGAAGGCCGGGGAGCTGTTTTTT.

The sample holds one count of this clonotype. The chain couples TRBV19 to TRBJ2-7, with 9 bases aligning to TRBD1. CDR3 length: 15 amino acids. The germline CDR1 and CDR2 sequences are LNHDA and SQIVND (reference sequence). V lost 1 base to trimming and J lost 3 bases; unmatched junction nucleotides: 4. The CDR3 nucleotides are TGTGCCAGTAGTATAGTGGGACAGGGACACTACGAGCAGTACTTC. Translation: CASSIVGQGHYEQYF.

The chain couples TRBV7-9 to TRBJ1-2; 7 bases agree with TRBD1. The length of the CDR3 is 16 residues. CDR1 is SEHNR and CDR2 is FQNEAQ in the germline V gene (reference sequence). V lost 3 bases to trimming and J lost 0 bases; unmatched junction nucleotides: 7. The CDR3 DNA reads TGTGCCAGCAGCTTGGGACAGCGAAAACCTAACTATGGCTACACCTTC. Translating gives CASSLGQRKPNYGYTF.

The chain carries TRBV24-1 and TRBJ2-2; TRBD1 agrees at 7 bases. Germline CDR1 is KGHDR and CDR2 is SFDVKD. J lost 4 bases, V lost 1 base, and 2 bases had no gene match. This CDR3 has 15 amino acids. The CDR3 reads CATSDLGGGTGELFF. Here the CDR3 DNA reads TGTGCCACCAGTGATTTAGGGGGCGGCACCGGGGAGCTGTTTTTT.

This chain joins TRBV4-1 and TRBJ1-3; D gene uncertain. Germline CDR1 MGHRA, CDR2 YSYEKL. The V end was cut by 1 base, the J end by 0 bases, with 10 bases between. The CDR3 contains 16 residues. The CDR3 coding sequence is TGCGCCAGCAGCCAAGGTCCGTTTAGCTCTGGAAACACCATATATTTT. It translates to CASSQGPFSSGNTIYF.